The source of this TCR beta chain is a study of blood T cells in healthy people across ages. With termini counted, the CDR3 has 15 amino acids. Comments on this clonotype: The CDR3 carries no conserved terminal phenylalanine or tryptophan, so it likely arises from a read error. The DNA is left out, because the CDR3 cannot be placed on it with certainty; the CDR3 is given as TCRdb lists it.

Next came a second PCR, run for about 7 to 12 cycles, which used a sample-barcoded 5' primer along with a J-beta primer mix. TCRdb independently ran MiXCR on the 5' RACE reads; one entry per CDR3 protein. Of around 870,000 distinct CDR3 sequences in the sample, 25% to 35% were seen once. This clonotype was sampled from an elderly woman in good health. This chain connects TRBV12-3 or TRBV12-4 to TRBJ2-3; TRBD2 is taken as the D call from the table, unchecked against the DNA. Sequenced: blood. CDR3 amino acids: CASRGLAGSTDTEYS.